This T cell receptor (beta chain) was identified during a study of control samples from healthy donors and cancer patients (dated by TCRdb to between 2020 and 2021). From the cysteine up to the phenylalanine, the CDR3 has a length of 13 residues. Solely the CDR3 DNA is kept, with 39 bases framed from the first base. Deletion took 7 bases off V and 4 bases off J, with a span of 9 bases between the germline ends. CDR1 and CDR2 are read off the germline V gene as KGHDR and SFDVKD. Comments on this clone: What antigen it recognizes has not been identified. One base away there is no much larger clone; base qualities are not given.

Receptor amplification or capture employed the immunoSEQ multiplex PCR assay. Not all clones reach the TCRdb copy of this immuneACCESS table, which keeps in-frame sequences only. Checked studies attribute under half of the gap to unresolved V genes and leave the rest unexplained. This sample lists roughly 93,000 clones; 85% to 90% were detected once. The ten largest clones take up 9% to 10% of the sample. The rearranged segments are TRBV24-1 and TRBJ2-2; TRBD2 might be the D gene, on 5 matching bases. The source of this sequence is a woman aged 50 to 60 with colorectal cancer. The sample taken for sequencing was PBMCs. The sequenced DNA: TGTGCCACCAGCCCGGGATTCACCGGGGAGCTGTTTTTT. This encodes CATSPGFTGELFF.